The 10 T cell receptor beta chains below come from one sample, sequenced in a study of a mutant IDH1 vaccine in newly diagnosed glioma. Some clones are missing from TCRdb's copy, which holds only in-frame ones; the method was immunoSEQ multiplex PCR. Among tens of thousands of clones listed, roughly 87% were seen once. The time point is: week 47, end of study. It was 300 ug of mutant IDH1 20-mer peptide that made up each vaccine dose, given with topical imiquimod. These receptors have no identified antigens. The sequences come from PBMCs, collected from a glioma patient whose treatment included an IDH1 peptide vaccine. The receptors derive from a man in his forties with glioma. Some clones in this sample may be carry-over from other donors' samples.

The genes are TRBV30 and TRBJ1-4, with D possibly TRBD1 on 5 matching bases. The germline V and J ends were trimmed by 2 bases and 6 bases, with 16 bases remaining between them. Germline CDR1 GTSNPN, CDR2 SVGIG (reference sequence). The CDR3 consists of 15 residues. In nucleotides, the CDR3 is TGTGCCTGGAGTTCTAGGGGTGCATTGTATGAAAAACTGTTTTTT. Protein sequence: CAWSSRGALYEKLFF.

The chain is built from TRBV11-1 and TRBJ1-2; 11 nucleotides agree with TRBD1. Per germline, CDR1 SGHAT and CDR2 FQDESV (reference sequence). Losses at the gene ends were 7 bases for V and 4 bases for J; bases not matched to a gene: 8. CDR3 size: 15 residues. CDR3 amino acids: CASIQDRGHFYGYTF. The CDR3 nucleotides are TGTGCCAGCATACAGGACAGGGGGCATTTCTATGGCTACACCTTC.

The chain's CDR3 is CASGSTGVNEQFF. The CDR3 bases are TGTGCTAGTGGGTCAACGGGGGTCAATGAGCAGTTCTTC. The rearrangement uses TRBV12-5 and TRBJ2-1; a weak D match, TRBD2 (6 bases). The length of the CDR3 is 13 residues. The V and J ends lost 6 bases and 6 bases respectively, with 12 bases between them. The germline V gene has CDR1 LGHNT and CDR2 FRNRAP.

This chain connects TRBV7-2 to TRBJ2-1, with D uncertain. The germline gives CDR1 SGHTA, CDR2 FQGNSA. The CDR3 runs 15 residues. V was cut by 4 bases and J by 5 bases, with 15 bases left in between. This CDR3 is CASSSGPERHNEQFF. DNA of the CDR3: TGTGCCAGCAGCTCCGGTCCGGAGAGACACAATGAGCAGTTCTTC. The complete variable domain, with remaining parts taken from reference TRBV7-2 and TRBJ2-1, reads GAGVSQSPSNKVTEKGKDVELRCDPISGHTALYWYRQSLGQGLEFLIYFQGNSAPDKSGLPSDRFSAERTGGSVSTLTIQRTQQEDSAVYLCASSSGPERHNEQFFGPGTRLTVL.

The V and J genes are TRBV5-1 and TRBJ2-3; 7 bases match TRBD1. The trim removed 4 bases at V and 13 bases at J, leaving 9 bases unmatched. This CDR3 region has 12 residues. Germline V gene sequence: CDR1 SGHRS, CDR2 YFSETQ. DNA for the CDR3: TGCGCCAGCAGCACCCGACAGGGATCCGAGTATTTT. Protein: CASSTRQGSEYF.

The rearrangement joins TRBV6-6 to TRBJ2-5; the match to TRBD1 covers 10 bases. Unmatched junction bases numbered 4, after V lost 6 bases and J lost 3 bases. The CDR3 sequence is 14 residues long. CDR1 is MNHNY and CDR2 is SVGAGI in the germline V gene (reference sequence). The CDR3 is CASSPGTGEETQYF. The CDR3 DNA sequence: TGTGCCAGCAGCCCCGGGACAGGGGAAGAGACCCAGTACTTC.

This chain uses TRBV9 with TRBJ1-4, with 10 bases aligning to TRBD1. CDR3 size: 16 residues. Germline V CDR1 and CDR2: SGDLS, YYNGEE. The V and J ends lost 0 bases and 5 bases, in that order; junction bases with no gene match: 4. The CDR3 DNA reads as TGTGCCAGCAGCGTAGCTGCGGGACAGGGGAATGAAAAACTGTTTTTT. Its protein product is CASSVAAGQGNEKLFF.

This chain uses TRBV19 with TRBJ1-5; no firm D call. Germline values: CDR1 LNHDA, CDR2 SQIVND (reference sequence). The V end was cut by 3 bases, the J end by 0 bases, with 12 bases between. The CDR3 runs to 16 residues. The CDR3 loop reads CASSMRFSYSNQPQHF. The CDR3 DNA follows: TGTGCCAGTAGTATGCGGTTTTCTTATAGCAATCAGCCCCAGCATTTT.

The genes are TRBV7-9 and TRBJ1-1; D perhaps matches TRBD1 (5 bases). V lost 10 bases and J lost 7, with 16 bases in between. The CDR3 has 12 residues. The V gene's germline CDR1 is SEHNR and CDR2 FQNEAQ (reference sequence). The CDR3 protein is CATLAQGGEAFF. Written as DNA, the CDR3 is TGTGCCACCCTCGCCCAGGGCGGTGAAGCTTTCTTT.

This chain joins TRBV5-6 and TRBJ1-6; 9 bases match TRBD1. The CDR3 consists of 18 residues. V was clipped by 3 bases and J by 5 bases; unmatched bases: 12. Germline CDR1 SGHDT, CDR2 YYEEEE. DNA of the CDR3: TGTGCCAGCAGCTGGGGACAGGGCCTTTGGGTGAATAATTCACCCCTCCACTTT. Amino acid sequence: CASSWGQGLWVNNSPLHF.